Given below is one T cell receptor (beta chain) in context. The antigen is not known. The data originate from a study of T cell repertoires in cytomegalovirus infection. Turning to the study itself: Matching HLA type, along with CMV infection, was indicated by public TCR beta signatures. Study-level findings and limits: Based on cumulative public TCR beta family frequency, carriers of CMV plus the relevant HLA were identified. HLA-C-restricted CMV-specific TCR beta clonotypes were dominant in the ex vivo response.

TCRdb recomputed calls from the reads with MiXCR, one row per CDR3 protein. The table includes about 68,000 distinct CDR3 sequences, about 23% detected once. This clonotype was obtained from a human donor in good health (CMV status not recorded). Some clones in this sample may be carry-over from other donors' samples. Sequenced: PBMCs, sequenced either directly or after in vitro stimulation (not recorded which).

The CDR3 sequence: CASSQLLAGEANVLTF. CDR3 sequence (DNA): TGCGCCAGCAGCCAACTCCTGGCCGGCGAGGCCAACGTCCTGACTTTC. The rearrangement links TRBV4-3 to TRBJ2-6; no clear D. CDR1 is LGHNA, CDR2 YSLEER, per germline. The CDR3 contains 16 residues. V shed 2 bases and J shed 6 bases, with 14 bases lying between them.